These T cell receptor beta chains were read from a single sample in a study of blood T cell repertoires in COVID-19. Using immunoSEQ multiplex PCR, the repertoire was profiled, and TCRdb retains in-frame clones only, with some absent. The sample contains about 31,000 clones, 86% of which appear only once. Sequenced input: peripheral blood. The receptors were gathered from a human donor with active COVID-19. The donor label of this sample is uncertain. CDR3s include the opening cysteine and the closing phenylalanine or tryptophan. Fields, in order: V gene, J gene, D gene, CDR3 protein. The D gene is left open where the match is weak.

v_call: TRBV6-2/TRBV6-3; j_call: TRBJ1-1; d_call: TRBD1; cdr3_aa: CASSYSTGGLNTEAFF
v_call: TRBV19; j_call: TRBJ2-1; d_call: -; cdr3_aa: CASSGDFFNEQFF
v_call: TRBV4-3; j_call: TRBJ2-5; d_call: -; cdr3_aa: CASSQDVYQETQYF
v_call: TRBV24-1; j_call: TRBJ2-1; d_call: TRBD2; cdr3_aa: CATSDGTSGYNEQFF
v_call: TRBV10-1; j_call: TRBJ2-3; d_call: -; cdr3_aa: CASSGGTDTQYF
v_call: TRBV10-2; j_call: TRBJ1-3; d_call: TRBD1; cdr3_aa: CASRPPRTGTSGNTIYF
v_call: TRBV5-1; j_call: TRBJ2-3; d_call: TRBD1; cdr3_aa: CASSLSGQVRTDTQYF
v_call: TRBV28; j_call: TRBJ1-2; d_call: -; cdr3_aa: CASTLQGTYGYTF
v_call: TRBV7-2; j_call: TRBJ1-2; d_call: -; cdr3_aa: CASSPDRYGYTF
v_call: TRBV7-2; j_call: TRBJ2-2; d_call: TRBD1; cdr3_aa: CASSKSQGAGELFF
v_call: TRBV28; j_call: TRBJ1-2; d_call: -; cdr3_aa: CASRSRRGYTF
v_call: TRBV20-1; j_call: TRBJ1-4; d_call: -; cdr3_aa: CSASQAGANEKLFF
v_call: TRBV20-1; j_call: TRBJ1-1; d_call: -; cdr3_aa: CSASAGPGTEAFF
v_call: TRBV19; j_call: TRBJ2-7; d_call: TRBD1; cdr3_aa: CASGTGEGYEQYF
v_call: TRBV2; j_call: TRBJ1-6; d_call: TRBD1; cdr3_aa: CASRGTGGNNSPLHF
v_call: TRBV19; j_call: TRBJ2-7; d_call: -; cdr3_aa: CASSVAGSAYEQYF
v_call: TRBV19; j_call: TRBJ2-2; d_call: -; cdr3_aa: CASSIAGVTGELFF
v_call: TRBV4-2; j_call: TRBJ2-3; d_call: TRBD2; cdr3_aa: CASSQDHSGGTDTQYF
v_call: TRBV19; j_call: TRBJ1-6; d_call: TRBD1; cdr3_aa: CASDQTGGRSNSPLHF
v_call: TRBV9; j_call: TRBJ1-4; d_call: -; cdr3_aa: CASSVAQGPATNEKLFF
v_call: TRBV14; j_call: TRBJ2-1; d_call: TRBD2; cdr3_aa: CASSPKWVAGYNEQFF
v_call: TRBV6-5; j_call: TRBJ2-7; d_call: -; cdr3_aa: CASSSAGGQDYEQYF